This T cell receptor (beta chain) was sequenced during a study of T-cell reconstitution after alpha-beta-depleted transplantation in children. Trimming left V 1 base short and J 5 bases short, with 14 bases between. The germline V gene encodes CDR1 SGHTA and CDR2 FQGNSA. CDR3 size: 15 residues. Using unique molecular identifiers, the investigators prepared the TCRbeta library. TCRdb re-analysed the PCR reads in MiXCR, keeping a single row per CDR3 protein. The sample records around 580,000 distinct CDR3 sequences, under 30% being singletons. The clonotype originates from a boy less than two years old who had a stem cell transplant for acute myeloid leukemia, so the T cells may come from the graft donor. The chain uses TRBV7-2 and TRBJ1-2; tentative D call: TRBD1 (6 bases). The sequences come from PBMCs, mostly from graft donor cells, collected 360 days after TCRalphabeta/CD19-depleted stem cell transplant. CDR3 in amino acids: CASSLGAATGYGYTF. DNA of the CDR3: TGTGCCAGCAGCTTAGGGGCCGCGACAGGATATGGCTACACCTTC.